This TCR beta chain was identified during a study of blood T cell repertoires in COVID-19. Study context: The study drew acute and convalescent COVID-19 samples from the United States, Italy and Spain. Sample material is recorded as cDNA or gDNA derived from T cells, B-cell-depleted T cells, or PBMCs.

The CDR3 has 16 residues. Germline assignment: CDR1 LNHNV and CDR2 YYDKDF (reference sequence). V was cut by 0 bases and J by 6 bases, with 17 bases left in between. As originally analysed: Amplification with reference gene primers provided the estimates of nucleated cell counts. Profiling relied on immunoSEQ multiplex PCR, and the TCRdb table lists in-frame clones only, not all of them. V and J calls and clone size are copied from that table; D and trimming were computed from the DNA. The data show fewer than 85,000 clones, approximately 80% seen once. Source material: peripheral blood. This receptor was taken from a woman aged 60-75 years with acute or convalescent COVID-19. V and J are TRBV15 and TRBJ1-2; no clear D gene. The CDR3 reads CATSRDYLPEMDGYTF. Here the CDR3 DNA reads TGTGCCACCAGCAGAGATTATTTACCGGAGATGGATGGCTACACCTTC.